The 18 T cell receptor beta chains below were found in one sample sequenced in a study of cytomegalovirus exposure and HLA in healthy donors. The PCR made use of 60 Vbeta and 13 Jbeta primers. Generated by immunoSEQ multiplex PCR, the TCRdb table keeps only in-frame clones and is missing some. The sample records around 90,000 clones, over 65% being singletons. Input material: PBMCs. Receptors originate from a human donor in good health.

The genes are TRBV10-3 and TRBJ2-1, with 8 bases lining up with TRBD2. This CDR3 spans 16 amino acids. The V and J ends lost 2 bases and 1 base, in that order; junction bases with no gene match: 4. Germline values: CDR1 ENHRY, CDR2 SYGVKD. For the CDR3, the DNA is TGTGCCATCAGTGAGACCATAGCGGGGTCCTACAATGAGCAGTTCTTC. Amino acids: CAISETIAGSYNEQFF.

The rearrangement uses TRBV18 and TRBJ2-6; a weak D match, TRBD1 (5 bases). This CDR3 comprises 15 residues. Between the trimmed V and J ends, which lost 8 bases and 4 bases, there was a span of 15 bases. Germline CDR1 reads KGHSH; CDR2 reads LQKENI. The CDR3 here is CASRSREAGANVLTF. The CDR3 DNA is TGTGCCAGCCGAAGCAGGGAAGCAGGGGCCAACGTCCTGACTTTC.

The V gene is TRBV29-1, the J gene TRBJ2-1, with D possibly matching TRBD1 (6 bases). Germline values: CDR1 SQVTM, CDR2 ANQGSEA. The V gene lost 7 bases and the J gene lost 7 bases, with 23 bases spanning the gap. This CDR3 comprises 15 residues. The CDR3 DNA sequence: TGCAGCGCAGACAGGCTGGGGAAGCGGTGGAATGAGCAGTTCTTC. It translates to CSADRLGKRWNEQFF.

This clone was recorded a few times. V is TRBV5-1 and J is TRBJ2-6; D might be TRBD2 (6 bases). Trimming stripped 0 bases from V and 1 base from J, with 8 bases between. Per germline, CDR1 SGHRS and CDR2 YFSETQ. CDR3 length: 16 amino acids. The CDR3, as DNA: TGCGCCAGCAGCTTGGTGGAGGGGTCTGGGGCCAACGTCCTGACTTTC. Its translation is CASSLVEGSGANVLTF.

This chain uses TRBV6-5 with TRBJ2-6, with D unclear. The CDR3 extends over 16 amino acids. Trimming took off 4 bases at V and 2 bases at J, with 12 bases between the two ends. CDR1 is MNHEY, CDR2 SVGAGI, per germline. The CDR3 loop reads CASSFPSPTGANVLTF. The CDR3 nucleotides read TGTGCCAGCAGTTTTCCATCCCCCACTGGGGCCAACGTCCTGACTTTC.

J is TRBJ2-7 and V is TRBV5-1; possibly TRBD1 for D (6 bases). CDR1 is SGHRS, CDR2 YFSETQ, per germline. The CDR3 is made up of 14 amino acids. The V and J ends lost 0 bases and 6 bases respectively, with 13 bases between them. DNA of the CDR3: TGCGCCAGCAGCTTGGGGGGGCTCCCTCTCGAGCAGTACTTC. Translation: CASSLGGLPLEQYF.

The count of this clone is one. The V gene is TRBV6-1, the J gene TRBJ2-1, with D possibly matching TRBD2 (7 bases). The V and J ends lost 2 bases and 8 bases respectively, with 13 bases between them. CDR3 length: 14 amino acids. The germline V gene encodes CDR1 MNHNS and CDR2 SASEGT. CDR3 DNA sequence: TGTGCCAGCAGTGAAAGGGGGGGCGGGGATGAGCAGTTCTTC. It yields the protein CASSERGGGDEQFF.

In its sample, this clone was seen a few times. The chain employs TRBV7-2 and TRBJ1-5; D is possibly TRBD1 (5 bases). V was trimmed by 5 bases and J by 7 bases, leaving 9 bases between them. Germline CDR1 reads SGHTA; CDR2 reads FQGNSA. This CDR3 comprises 12 residues. The DNA of the CDR3 is TGTGCCAGCAGCCGGGGGGAGCAGCCCCAGCATTTT. Translating it yields CASSRGEQPQHF.

The chain has TRBV9 and TRBJ1-5; D is possibly TRBD1 (6 bases). The V gene's germline CDR1 is SGDLS and CDR2 YYNGEE. V shed 0 bases and J shed 6 bases, with 13 bases lying between them. This CDR3 is 15 amino acids long. The DNA for the CDR3 is TGTGCCAGCAGCGTAGGAGGGGGATTTGGTCAGCCCCAGCATTTT. It yields the protein CASSVGGGFGQPQHF.

The CDR3 reads CASSLQGRDSETQYF. Here the CDR3 DNA reads TGTGCCAGCAGCTTACAGGGTCGAGATTCAGAGACCCAGTACTTC. The V gene is TRBV7-9, the J gene TRBJ2-5; D possibly corresponds to TRBD1 (5 bases). Germline V CDR1 and CDR2: SEHNR, FQNEAQ (reference sequence). The length of the CDR3 is 15 residues. Trimming shortened V by 2 bases and J by 4 bases, and 14 bases separated the two germline ends.

The chain uses TRBV7-9 and TRBJ1-5; weak D call: TRBD1 (5 bases). Between the trimmed V and J ends, which lost 6 bases and 0 bases, there was a span of 15 bases. This CDR3 comprises 16 residues. CDR1 is SEHNR, CDR2 FQNEAQ, per germline (reference sequence). The CDR3 spells CASSGPQGGSNQPQHF. CDR3 nucleotides: TGTGCCAGCAGTGGGCCTCAGGGAGGTAGCAATCAGCCCCAGCATTTT.

A single count supports this clone. The rearrangement joins TRBV19 to TRBJ2-3; TRBD2 agrees at 10 bases. Germline V gene sequence: CDR1 LNHDA, CDR2 SQIVND (reference sequence). The CDR3 totals 17 residues. V gave up 1 base and J gave up 3 bases; unmatched junction bases: 7. CDR3 amino acids: CASSIVASGGRTDTQYF. The CDR3 bases are TGTGCCAGTAGTATAGTGGCTAGCGGGGGTCGGACAGATACGCAGTATTTT. The whole variable domain, remainder taken from reference TRBV19 and TRBJ2-3, is DGGITQSPKYLFRKEGQNVTLSCEQNLNHDAMYWYRQDPGQGLRLIYYSQIVNDFQKGDIAEGYSVSREKKESFPLTVTSAQKNPTAFYLCASSIVASGGRTDTQYFGPGTRLTVL.

The chain joins TRBV28 to TRBJ2-3; 9 bases agree with TRBD2. V shed 8 bases and J 3 bases; nucleotides not matched to a gene: 3. The CDR3 covers 13 residues. CDR1 is MDHEN, CDR2 SYDVKM, per germline. In DNA form, the CDR3 reads TGTGCCAGCTCTAGCGGGACGACAGATACGCAGTATTTT. This codes for CASSSGTTDTQYF. The full variable domain, in which reference TRBV28 and TRBJ2-3 provide the parts outside the CDR3, is DVKVTQSSRYLVKRTGEKVFLECVQDMDHENMFWYRQDPGLGLRLIYFSYDVKMKEKGDIPEGYSVSREKKERFSLILESASTNQTSMYLCASSSGTTDTQYFGPGTRLTVL.

The chain links TRBV19 to TRBJ1-2; TRBD1 is a possible D gene (5 bases). V was pared by 3 bases and J by 4 bases, with 6 bases between. CDR3 length: 12 amino acids. Germline loops: CDR1 LNHDA, CDR2 SQIVND (reference sequence). The CDR3 bases are TGTGCCAGTAGTATGCAGGGCTATGGCTACACCTTC. As protein: CASSMQGYGYTF.

This chain connects TRBV6-6 to TRBJ1-5; 7 bases line up with TRBD1. CDR3 length equals 16 residues. Germline CDR1 is MNHNY and CDR2 is SVGAGI (reference sequence). V trimming: 5 bases; J trimming: 3 bases; junction bases outside the gene matches: 10. This chain's CDR3 is CASSPGTAGNNQPQHF. The CDR3 bases are TGTGCCAGCAGTCCCGGGACAGCAGGAAACAATCAGCCCCAGCATTTT.

CDR3: CASSVVGGGADTQYF. CDR3 DNA sequence: TGTGCCAGCAGCGTAGTGGGAGGGGGGGCAGATACGCAGTATTTT. This chain connects TRBV9 to TRBJ2-3; possibly TRBD2 for D (7 bases). The CDR3 runs 15 residues. In germline, CDR1 is SGDLS, CDR2 YYNGEE. The V and J ends lost 0 bases and 4 bases respectively, with 12 bases between them. Combining the CDR3 with reference TRBV9 and TRBJ2-3 gives the whole variable domain DSGVTQTPKHLITATGQRVTLRCSPRSGDLSVYWYQQSLDQGLQFLIQYYNGEERAKGNILERFSAQQFPDLHSELNLSSLELGDSALYFCASSVVGGGADTQYFGPGTRLTVL.

The chain uses TRBV6-6 and TRBJ2-3; D may be TRBD1 (5 bases). The CDR3 is 13 residues long. With 5 bases removed from V and 2 bases from J, the gap between germline ends came to 8 bases. CDR1 MNHNY and CDR2 SVGAGI come from the germline V gene (reference sequence). The CDR3 nucleotides read TGTGCCAGCAGTGACAGTAACACAGATACGCAGTATTTT. It specifies CASSDSNTDTQYF.

V is TRBV7-2 and J is TRBJ1-1; D remains ambiguous. The V gene lost 4 bases and the J gene lost 1 base, with 10 bases spanning the gap. Germline CDR1 and CDR2: SGHTA and FQGNSA. The CDR3 loop spans 14 amino acids. The CDR3 DNA follows: TGTGCCAGCAGCTCCTTTCCCTCGAACACTGAAGCTTTCTTT. It translates to CASSSFPSNTEAFF.